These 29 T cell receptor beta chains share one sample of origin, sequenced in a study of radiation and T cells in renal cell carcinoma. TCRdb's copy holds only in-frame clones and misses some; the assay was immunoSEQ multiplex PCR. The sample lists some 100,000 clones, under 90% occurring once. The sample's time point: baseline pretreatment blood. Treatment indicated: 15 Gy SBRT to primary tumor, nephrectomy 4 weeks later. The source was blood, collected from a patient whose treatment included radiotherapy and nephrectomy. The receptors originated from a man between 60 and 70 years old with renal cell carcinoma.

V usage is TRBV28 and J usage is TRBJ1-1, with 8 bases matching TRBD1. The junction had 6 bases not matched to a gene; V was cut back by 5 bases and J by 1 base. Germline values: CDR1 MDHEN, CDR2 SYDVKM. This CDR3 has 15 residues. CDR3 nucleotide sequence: TGTGCCAGCAGTCTCCGACAGGGGCGGAACACTGAAGCTTTCTTT. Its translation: CASSLRQGRNTEAFF.

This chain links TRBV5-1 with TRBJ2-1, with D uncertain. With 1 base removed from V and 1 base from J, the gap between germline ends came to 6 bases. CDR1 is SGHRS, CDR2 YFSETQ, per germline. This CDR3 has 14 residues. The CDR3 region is CASSLYRSYNEQFF. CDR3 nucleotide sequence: TGCGCCAGCAGCTTGTACCGATCCTACAATGAGCAGTTCTTC.

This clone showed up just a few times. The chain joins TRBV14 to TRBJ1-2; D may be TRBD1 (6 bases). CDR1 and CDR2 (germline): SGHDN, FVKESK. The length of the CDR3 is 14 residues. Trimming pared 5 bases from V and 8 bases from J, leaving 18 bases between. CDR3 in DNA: TGTGCCAGCAGCGGGAGGACAGTCCTGGGGGGCTACACCTTC. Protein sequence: CASSGRTVLGGYTF.

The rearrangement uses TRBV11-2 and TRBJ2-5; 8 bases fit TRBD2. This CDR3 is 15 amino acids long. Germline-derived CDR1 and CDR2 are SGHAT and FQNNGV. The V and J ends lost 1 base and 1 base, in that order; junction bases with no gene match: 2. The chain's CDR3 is CASSLGGTSQETQYF. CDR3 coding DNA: TGTGCCAGCAGCTTAGGAGGGACTAGCCAAGAGACCCAGTACTTC.

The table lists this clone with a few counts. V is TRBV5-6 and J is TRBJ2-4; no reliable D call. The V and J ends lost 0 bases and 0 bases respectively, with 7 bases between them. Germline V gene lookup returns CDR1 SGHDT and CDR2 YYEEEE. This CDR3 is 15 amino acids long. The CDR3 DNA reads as TGTGCCAGCAGCTTGGATCAGGTAGCCAAAAACATTCAGTACTTC. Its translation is CASSLDQVAKNIQYF.

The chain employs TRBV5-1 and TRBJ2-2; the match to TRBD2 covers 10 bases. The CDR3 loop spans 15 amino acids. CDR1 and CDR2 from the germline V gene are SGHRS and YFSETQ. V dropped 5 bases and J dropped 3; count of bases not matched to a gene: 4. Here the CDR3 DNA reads TGCGCCAGCAGAGCGGGAGGGTTGGACACCGGGGAGCTGTTTTTT. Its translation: CASRAGGLDTGELFF.

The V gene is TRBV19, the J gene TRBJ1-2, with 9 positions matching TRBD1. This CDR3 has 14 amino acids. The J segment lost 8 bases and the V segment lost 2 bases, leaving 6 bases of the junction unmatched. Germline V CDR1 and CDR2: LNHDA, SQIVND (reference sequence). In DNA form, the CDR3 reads TGTGCCAGTAGTATACTCCGGACAGGGGACGGCTACACCTTC. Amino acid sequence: CASSILRTGDGYTF.

The CDR3 DNA reads as TGTGCCAGCAGGGGCCAGTCGGTAGGGGCAGACGAGCAGTACTTC. Its translation is CASRGQSVGADEQYF. The chain has TRBV2 and TRBJ2-5, with TRBD1 as a possible D gene (5 bases). The J call is doubtful: the DNA matches TRBJ2-7 better. From germline, CDR1 is SNHLY and CDR2 FYNNEI. The CDR3 is 15 residues long.

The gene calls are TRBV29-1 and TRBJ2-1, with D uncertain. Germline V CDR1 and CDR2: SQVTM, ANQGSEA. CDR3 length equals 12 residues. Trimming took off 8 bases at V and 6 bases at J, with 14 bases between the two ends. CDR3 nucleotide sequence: TGCAGCTCCGCCCCGATGGGCAATGAGCAGTTCTTC. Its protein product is CSSAPMGNEQFF.

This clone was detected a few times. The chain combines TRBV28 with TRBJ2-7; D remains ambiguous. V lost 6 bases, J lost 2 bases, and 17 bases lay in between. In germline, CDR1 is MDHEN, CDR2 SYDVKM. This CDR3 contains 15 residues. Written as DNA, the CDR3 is TGTGCCAGCAGATCTCCCGGGCCGTATACCTACGAGCAGTACTTC. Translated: CASRSPGPYTYEQYF.

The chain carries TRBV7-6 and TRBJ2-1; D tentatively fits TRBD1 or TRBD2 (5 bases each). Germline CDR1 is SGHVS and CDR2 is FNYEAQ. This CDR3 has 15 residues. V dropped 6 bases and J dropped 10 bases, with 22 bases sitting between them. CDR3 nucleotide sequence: TGTGCCAGCAGTCCCCCAGGATCTGAGGGACGCGAGCAGTTCTTC. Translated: CASSPPGSEGREQFF.

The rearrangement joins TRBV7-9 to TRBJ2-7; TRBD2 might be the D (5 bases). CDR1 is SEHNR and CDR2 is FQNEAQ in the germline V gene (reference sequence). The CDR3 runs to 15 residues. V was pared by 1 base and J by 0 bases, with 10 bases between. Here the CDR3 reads CASSLGEGASYEQYF. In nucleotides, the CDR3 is TGTGCCAGCAGCTTAGGCGAGGGCGCCTCCTACGAGCAGTACTTC.

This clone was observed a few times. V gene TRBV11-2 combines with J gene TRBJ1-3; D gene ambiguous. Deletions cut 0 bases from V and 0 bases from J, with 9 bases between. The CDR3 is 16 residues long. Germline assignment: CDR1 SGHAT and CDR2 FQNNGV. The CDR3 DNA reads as TGTGCCAGCAGCTTAGAGACGGGTCTCTCTGGAAACACCATATATTTT. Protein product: CASSLETGLSGNTIYF.

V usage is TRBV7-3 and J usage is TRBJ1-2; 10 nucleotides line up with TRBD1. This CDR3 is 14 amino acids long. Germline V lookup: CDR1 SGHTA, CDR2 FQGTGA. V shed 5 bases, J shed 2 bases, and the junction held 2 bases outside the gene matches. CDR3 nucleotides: TGTGCCAGCAGCCGGGGACAGGGGAACTATGGCTACACCTTC. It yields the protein CASSRGQGNYGYTF.

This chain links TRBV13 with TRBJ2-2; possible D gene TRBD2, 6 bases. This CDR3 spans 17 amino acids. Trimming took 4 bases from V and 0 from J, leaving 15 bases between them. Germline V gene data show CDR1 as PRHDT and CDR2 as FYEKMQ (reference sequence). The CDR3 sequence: CASSSSEGWPNTGELFF. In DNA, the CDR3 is TGTGCCAGCAGCTCGTCGGAGGGGTGGCCGAACACCGGGGAGCTGTTTTTT.

The CDR3 bases are TGTGCCAGCAGCTTGGGCGGGATTTACTATGGCTACACCTTC. It is translated as CASSLGGIYYGYTF. The V and J genes are TRBV5-6 and TRBJ1-2; D gene unclear. The CDR3 runs 14 residues. In germline, CDR1 is SGHDT, CDR2 YYEEEE. Trimming took 0 bases from V and 3 from J, leaving 9 bases between them.

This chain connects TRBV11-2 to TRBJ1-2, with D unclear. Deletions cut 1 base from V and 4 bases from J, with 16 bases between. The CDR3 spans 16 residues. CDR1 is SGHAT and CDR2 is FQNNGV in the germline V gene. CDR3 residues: CASSLAAGQLIYGYTF. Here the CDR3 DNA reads TGTGCCAGCAGCTTAGCGGCAGGTCAGCTTATCTATGGCTACACCTTC.

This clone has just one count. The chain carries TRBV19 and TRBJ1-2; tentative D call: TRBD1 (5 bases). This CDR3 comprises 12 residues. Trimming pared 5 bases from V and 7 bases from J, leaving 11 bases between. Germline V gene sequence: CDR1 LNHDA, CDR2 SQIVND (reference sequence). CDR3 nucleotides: TGTGCCAGTAGTCCCCGACAGTCTGGCTACACCTTC. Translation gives CASSPRQSGYTF.

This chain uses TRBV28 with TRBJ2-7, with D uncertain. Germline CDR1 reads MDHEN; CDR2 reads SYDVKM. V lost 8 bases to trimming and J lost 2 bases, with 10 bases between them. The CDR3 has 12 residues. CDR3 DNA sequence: TGTGCCAGCCACGGGTCCCCCTACGAGCAGTACTTC. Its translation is CASHGSPYEQYF.

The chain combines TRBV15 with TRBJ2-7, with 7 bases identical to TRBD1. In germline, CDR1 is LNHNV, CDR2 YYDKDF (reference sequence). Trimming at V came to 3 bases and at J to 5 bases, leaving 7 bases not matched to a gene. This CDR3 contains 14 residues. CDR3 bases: TGTGCCACCAGCAGTCCTCAGGGGGACCACGAGCAGTACTTC. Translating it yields CATSSPQGDHEQYF.

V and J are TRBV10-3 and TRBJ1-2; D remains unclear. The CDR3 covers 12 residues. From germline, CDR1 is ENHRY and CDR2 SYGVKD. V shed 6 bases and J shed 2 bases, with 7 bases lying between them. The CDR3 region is CAISQENYGYTF. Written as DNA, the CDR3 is TGTGCCATCAGCCAGGAGAACTATGGCTACACCTTC.

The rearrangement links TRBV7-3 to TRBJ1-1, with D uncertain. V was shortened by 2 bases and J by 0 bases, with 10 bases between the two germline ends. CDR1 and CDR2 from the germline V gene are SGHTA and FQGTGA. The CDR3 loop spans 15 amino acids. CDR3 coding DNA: TGTGCCAGCAGCTTAGGGCTCGGGGTGAACACTGAAGCTTTCTTT. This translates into CASSLGLGVNTEAFF. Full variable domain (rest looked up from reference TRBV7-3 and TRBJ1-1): GAGVSQTPSNKVTEKGKYVELRCDPISGHTALYWYRQSLGQGPEFLIYFQGTGAADDSGLPNDRFFAVRPEGSVSTLKIQRTERGDSAVYLCASSLGLGVNTEAFFGQGTRLTVV.

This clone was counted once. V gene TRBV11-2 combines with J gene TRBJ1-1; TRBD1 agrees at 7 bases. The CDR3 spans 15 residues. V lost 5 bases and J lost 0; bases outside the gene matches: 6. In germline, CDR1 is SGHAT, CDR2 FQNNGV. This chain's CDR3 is CASSPHRGVNTEAFF. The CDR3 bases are TGTGCCAGCAGCCCCCACAGGGGAGTGAACACTGAAGCTTTCTTT.

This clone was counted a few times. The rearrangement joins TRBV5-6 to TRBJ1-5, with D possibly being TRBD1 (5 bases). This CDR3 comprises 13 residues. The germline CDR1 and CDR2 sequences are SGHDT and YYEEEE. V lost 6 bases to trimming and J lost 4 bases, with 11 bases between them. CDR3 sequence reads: CASTLGGNQPQHF. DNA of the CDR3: TGTGCCAGCACACTTGGGGGGAATCAGCCCCAGCATTTT.

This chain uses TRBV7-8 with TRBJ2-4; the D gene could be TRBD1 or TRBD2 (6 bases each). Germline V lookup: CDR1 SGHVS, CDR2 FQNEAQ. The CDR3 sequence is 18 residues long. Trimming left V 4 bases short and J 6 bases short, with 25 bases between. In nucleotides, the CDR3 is TGTGCCAGCAGCTCCGGGTATCGGGGGCCTTCGGGGAGAAACATTCAGTACTTC. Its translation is CASSSGYRGPSGRNIQYF.

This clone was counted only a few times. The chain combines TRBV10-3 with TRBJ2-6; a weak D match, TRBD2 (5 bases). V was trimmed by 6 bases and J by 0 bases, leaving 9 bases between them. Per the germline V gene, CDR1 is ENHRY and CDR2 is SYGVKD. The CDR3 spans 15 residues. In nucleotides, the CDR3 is TGTGCCATCAGCGAGGGCCTCTCTGGGGCCAACGTCCTGACTTTC. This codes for CAISEGLSGANVLTF.

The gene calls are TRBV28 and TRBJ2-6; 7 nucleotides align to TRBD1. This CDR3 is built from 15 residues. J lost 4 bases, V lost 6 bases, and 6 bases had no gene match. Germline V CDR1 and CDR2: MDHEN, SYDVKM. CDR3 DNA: TGTGCCAGCAGCCCGACAGGGCAAGGGGCCAACGTCCTGACTTTC. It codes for CASSPTGQGANVLTF.

CDR3 protein: CASSFRAGGTQYF. As DNA, the CDR3 is TGTGCCAGCAGTTTCCGGGCGGGGGGTACGCAGTATTTT. The chain is built from TRBV6-5 and TRBJ2-3, with 8 bases matching TRBD2. This CDR3 has 13 amino acids. CDR1 and CDR2 (germline): MNHEY, SVGAGI. The trim removed 4 bases at V and 8 bases at J, leaving 5 bases unmatched.

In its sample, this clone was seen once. Written as DNA, the CDR3 is TGTGCCAGCAGCCTCACCGGGGAGCTGTTTTTT. It is translated as CASSLTGELFF. The rearrangement joins TRBV7-9 to TRBJ2-2; no definite D call. The germline V gene encodes CDR1 SEHNR and CDR2 FQNEAQ (reference sequence). V gave up 5 bases and J gave up 4 bases, with 2 bases separating them. The CDR3 contains 11 residues.